This TCR beta chain was identified in a study of T-cell reconstitution after alpha-beta-depleted transplantation in children. It was with unique molecular identifiers that the TCRbeta library was prepared. A single record per CDR3 protein comes from TCRdb applying MiXCR to the PCR reads. The sample shows approximately 400,000 distinct CDR3 sequences, under 13% of them seen only once. Germline CDR1 reads ENHRY; CDR2 reads SYGVKD. This CDR3 comprises 16 residues. With 0 bases removed from V and 2 bases from J, the gap between germline ends came to 14 bases. The material was PBMCs from the stem cell graft donor, obtained from the stem cell graft. The sequence was obtained from a human donor who donated a stem cell graft to a child with acute myeloid leukemia. The chain employs TRBV10-3 and TRBJ2-7; D is uncertain. The CDR3: CAISESVGILAYEQYF. CDR3 bases: TGTGCCATCAGTGAGTCGGTGGGCATCCTGGCCTACGAGCAGTACTTC.